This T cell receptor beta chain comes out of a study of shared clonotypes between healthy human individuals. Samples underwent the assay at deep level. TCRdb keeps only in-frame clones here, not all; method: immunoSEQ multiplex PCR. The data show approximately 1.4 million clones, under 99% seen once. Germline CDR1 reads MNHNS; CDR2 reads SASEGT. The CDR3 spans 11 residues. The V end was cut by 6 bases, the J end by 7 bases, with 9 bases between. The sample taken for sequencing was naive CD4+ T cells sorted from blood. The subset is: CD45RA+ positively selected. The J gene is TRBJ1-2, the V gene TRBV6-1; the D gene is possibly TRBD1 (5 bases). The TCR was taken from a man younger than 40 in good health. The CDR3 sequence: CASRGPVGYTF. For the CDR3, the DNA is TGTGCCAGCAGGGGACCAGTTGGCTACACCTTC.